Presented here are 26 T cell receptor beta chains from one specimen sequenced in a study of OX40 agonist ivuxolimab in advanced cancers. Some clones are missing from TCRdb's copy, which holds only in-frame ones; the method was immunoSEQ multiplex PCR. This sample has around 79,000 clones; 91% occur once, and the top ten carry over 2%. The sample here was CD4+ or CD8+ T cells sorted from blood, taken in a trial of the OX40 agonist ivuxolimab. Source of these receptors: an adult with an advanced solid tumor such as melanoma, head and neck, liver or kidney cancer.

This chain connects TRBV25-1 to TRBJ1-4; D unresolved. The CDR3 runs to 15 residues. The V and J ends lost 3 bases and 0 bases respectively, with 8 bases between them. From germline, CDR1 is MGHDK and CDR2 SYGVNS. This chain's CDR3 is CASSDLGATNEKLFF. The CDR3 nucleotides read TGTGCCAGCAGTGATTTGGGTGCAACTAATGAAAAACTGTTTTTT.

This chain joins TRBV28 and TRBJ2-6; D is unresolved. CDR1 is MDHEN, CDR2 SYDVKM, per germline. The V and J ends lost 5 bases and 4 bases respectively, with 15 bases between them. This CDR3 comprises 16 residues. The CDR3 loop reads CASSGHSPVGANVLTF. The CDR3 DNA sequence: TGTGCCAGCAGTGGCCACAGTCCGGTGGGGGCCAACGTCCTGACTTTC. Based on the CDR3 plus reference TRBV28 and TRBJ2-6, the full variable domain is DVKVTQSSRYLVKRTGEKVFLECVQDMDHENMFWYRQDPGLGLRLIYFSYDVKMKEKGDIPEGYSVSREKKERFSLILESASTNQTSMYLCASSGHSPVGANVLTFGAGSRLTVL.

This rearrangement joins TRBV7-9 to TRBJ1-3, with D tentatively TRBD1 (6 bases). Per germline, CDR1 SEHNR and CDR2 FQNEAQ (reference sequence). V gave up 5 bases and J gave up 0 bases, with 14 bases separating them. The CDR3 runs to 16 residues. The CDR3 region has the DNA TGTGCCAGCAGCCAGCAGGGGACTCTCTCTGGAAACACCATATATTTT. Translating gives CASSQQGTLSGNTIYF. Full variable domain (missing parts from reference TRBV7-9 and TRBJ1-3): DTGVSQNPRHKITKRGQNVTFRCDPISEHNRLYWYRQTLGQGPEFLTYFQNEAQLEKSRLLSDRFSAERPKGSFSTLEIQRTEQGDSAMYLCASSQQGTLSGNTIYFGEGSWLTVV.

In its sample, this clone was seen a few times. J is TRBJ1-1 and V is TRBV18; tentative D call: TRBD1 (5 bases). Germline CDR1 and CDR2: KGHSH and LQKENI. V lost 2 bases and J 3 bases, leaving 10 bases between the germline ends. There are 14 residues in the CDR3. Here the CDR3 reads CASSPAQGYTEAFF. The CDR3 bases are TGTGCCAGCTCACCAGCCCAGGGATACACTGAAGCTTTCTTT. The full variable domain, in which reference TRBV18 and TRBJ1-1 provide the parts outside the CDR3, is NAGVMQNPRHLVRRRGQEARLRCSPMKGHSHVYWYRQLPEEGLKFMVYLQKENIIDESGMPKERFSAEFPKEGPSILRIQQVVRGDSAAYFCASSPAQGYTEAFFGQGTRLTVV.

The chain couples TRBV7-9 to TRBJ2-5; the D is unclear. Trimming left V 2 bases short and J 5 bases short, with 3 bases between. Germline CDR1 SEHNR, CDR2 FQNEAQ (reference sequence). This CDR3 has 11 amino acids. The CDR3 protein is CASSLFETQYF. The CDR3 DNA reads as TGTGCCAGCAGCTTATTTGAGACCCAGTACTTC.

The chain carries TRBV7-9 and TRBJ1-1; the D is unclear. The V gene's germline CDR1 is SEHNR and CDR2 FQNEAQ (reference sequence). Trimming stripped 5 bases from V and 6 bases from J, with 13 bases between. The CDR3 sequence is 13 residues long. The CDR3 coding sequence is TGTGCCAGCAGCGTACTCCCCGGGTCTGAAGCTTTCTTT. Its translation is CASSVLPGSEAFF.

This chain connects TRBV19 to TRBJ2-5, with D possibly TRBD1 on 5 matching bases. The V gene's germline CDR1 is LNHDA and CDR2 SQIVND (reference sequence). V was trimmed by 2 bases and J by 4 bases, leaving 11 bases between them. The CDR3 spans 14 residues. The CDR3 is CASSIQGFGETQYF. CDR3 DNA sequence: TGTGCCAGTAGTATACAGGGCTTCGGAGAGACCCAGTACTTC.

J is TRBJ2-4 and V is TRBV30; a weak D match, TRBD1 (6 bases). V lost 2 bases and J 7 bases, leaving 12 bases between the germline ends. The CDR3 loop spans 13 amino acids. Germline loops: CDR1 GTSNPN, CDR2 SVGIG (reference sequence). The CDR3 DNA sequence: TGTGCCTGGAGTTCTACAGGGTTGAACATTCAGTACTTC. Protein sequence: CAWSSTGLNIQYF.

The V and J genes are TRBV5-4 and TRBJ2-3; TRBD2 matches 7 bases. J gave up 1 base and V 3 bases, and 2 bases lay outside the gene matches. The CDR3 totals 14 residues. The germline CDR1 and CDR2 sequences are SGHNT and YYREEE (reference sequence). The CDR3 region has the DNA TGTGCCAGCAGCTCCGGACTAGGCACAGATACGCAGTATTTT. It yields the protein CASSSGLGTDTQYF.

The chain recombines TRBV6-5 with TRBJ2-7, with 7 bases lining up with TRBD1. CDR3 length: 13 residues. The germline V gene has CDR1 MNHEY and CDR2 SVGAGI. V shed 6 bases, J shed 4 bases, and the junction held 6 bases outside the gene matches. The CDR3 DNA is TGTGCCAGCAGGTCCCCCAGGGGGTACGAGCAGTACTTC. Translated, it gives CASRSPRGYEQYF.

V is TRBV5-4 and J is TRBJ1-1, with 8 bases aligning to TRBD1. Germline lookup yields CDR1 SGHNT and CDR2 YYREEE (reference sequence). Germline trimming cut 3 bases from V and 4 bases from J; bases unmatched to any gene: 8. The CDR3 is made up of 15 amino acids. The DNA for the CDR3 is TGTGCCAGCAGCTCAAAGGACAGGGCAAGCACTGAAGCTTTCTTT. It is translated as CASSSKDRASTEAFF.

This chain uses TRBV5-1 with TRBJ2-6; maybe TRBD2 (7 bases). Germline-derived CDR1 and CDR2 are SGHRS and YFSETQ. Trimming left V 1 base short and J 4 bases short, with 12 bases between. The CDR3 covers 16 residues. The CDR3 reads CASSLQGTTGANVLTF. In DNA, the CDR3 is TGCGCCAGCAGCTTGCAGGGGACTACCGGGGCCAACGTCCTGACTTTC.

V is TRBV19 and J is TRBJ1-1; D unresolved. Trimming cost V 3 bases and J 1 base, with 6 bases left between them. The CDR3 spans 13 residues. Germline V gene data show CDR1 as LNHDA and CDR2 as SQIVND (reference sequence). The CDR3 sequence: CASSMNWNTEAFF. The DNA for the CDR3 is TGTGCCAGTAGTATGAACTGGAACACTGAAGCTTTCTTT.

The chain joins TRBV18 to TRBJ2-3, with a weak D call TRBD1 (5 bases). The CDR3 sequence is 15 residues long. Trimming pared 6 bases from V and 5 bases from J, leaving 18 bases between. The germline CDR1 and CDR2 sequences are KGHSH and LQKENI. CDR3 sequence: CASSPGQPKGDTQYF. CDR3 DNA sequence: TGTGCCAGCTCCCCCGGACAACCTAAGGGAGATACGCAGTATTTT.

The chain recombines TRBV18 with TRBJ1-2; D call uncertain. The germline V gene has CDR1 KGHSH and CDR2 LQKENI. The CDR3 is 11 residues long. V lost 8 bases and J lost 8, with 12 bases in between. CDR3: CASKESRGYTF. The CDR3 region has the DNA TGTGCCAGCAAGGAGAGTCGGGGCTACACCTTC.

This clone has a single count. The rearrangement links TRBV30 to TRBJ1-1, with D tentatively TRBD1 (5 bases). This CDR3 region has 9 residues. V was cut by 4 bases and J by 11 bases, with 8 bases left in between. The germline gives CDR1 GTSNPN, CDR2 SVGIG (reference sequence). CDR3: CAWTGWAFF. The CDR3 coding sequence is TGTGCCTGGACAGGGTGGGCTTTCTTT.

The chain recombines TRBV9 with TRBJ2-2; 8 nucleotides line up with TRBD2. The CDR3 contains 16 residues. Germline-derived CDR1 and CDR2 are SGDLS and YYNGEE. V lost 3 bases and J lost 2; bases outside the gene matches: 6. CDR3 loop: CASSAQAGDNTGELFF. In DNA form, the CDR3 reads TGTGCCAGCAGCGCGCAAGCGGGAGATAACACCGGGGAGCTGTTTTTT.

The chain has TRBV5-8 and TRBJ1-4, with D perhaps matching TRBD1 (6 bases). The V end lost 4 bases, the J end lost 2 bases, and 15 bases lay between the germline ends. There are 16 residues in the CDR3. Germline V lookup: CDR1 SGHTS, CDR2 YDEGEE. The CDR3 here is CASSSSPRGTNEKLFF. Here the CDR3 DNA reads TGTGCCAGCAGCAGTTCGCCCAGGGGCACTAATGAAAAACTGTTTTTT.

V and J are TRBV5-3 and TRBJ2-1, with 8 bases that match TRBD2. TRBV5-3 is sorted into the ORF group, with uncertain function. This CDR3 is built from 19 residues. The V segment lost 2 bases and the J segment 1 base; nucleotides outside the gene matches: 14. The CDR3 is CARSFPKFTSGYSYNEQFF. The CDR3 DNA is TGTGCCAGAAGCTTCCCCAAATTTACTAGCGGATATTCCTACAATGAGCAGTTCTTC.

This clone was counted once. CDR3 DNA: TGTGCCAGCAGTCCCTGGACACCGGATGGCTACACCTTC. Its protein product is CASSPWTPDGYTF. V is TRBV28 and J is TRBJ1-2; D perhaps matches TRBD1 (5 bases). Trimming removed 5 bases at V and 6 bases at J, with 13 bases between. The CDR3 has 13 residues. Germline CDR1 reads MDHEN; CDR2 reads SYDVKM.

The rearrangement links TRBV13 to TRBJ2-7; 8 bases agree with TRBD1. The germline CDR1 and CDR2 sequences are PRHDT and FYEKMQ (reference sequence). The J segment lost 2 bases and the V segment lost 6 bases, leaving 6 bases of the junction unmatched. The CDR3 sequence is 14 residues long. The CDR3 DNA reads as TGTGCCAGCAGTGAGGACAGGGCCACCTACGAGCAGTACTTC. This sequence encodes CASSEDRATYEQYF. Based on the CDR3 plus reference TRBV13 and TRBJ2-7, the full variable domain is AAGVIQSPRHLIKEKRETATLKCYPIPRHDTVYWYQQGPGQDPQFLISFYEKMQSDKGSIPDRFSAQQFSDYHSELNMSSLELGDSALYFCASSEDRATYEQYFGPGTRLTVT.

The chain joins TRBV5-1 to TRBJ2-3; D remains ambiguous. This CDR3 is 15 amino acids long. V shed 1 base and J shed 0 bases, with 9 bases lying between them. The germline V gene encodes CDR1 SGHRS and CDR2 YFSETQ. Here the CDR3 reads CASSLNGASTDTQYF. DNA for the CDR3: TGCGCCAGCAGCTTGAACGGTGCTAGCACAGATACGCAGTATTTT.

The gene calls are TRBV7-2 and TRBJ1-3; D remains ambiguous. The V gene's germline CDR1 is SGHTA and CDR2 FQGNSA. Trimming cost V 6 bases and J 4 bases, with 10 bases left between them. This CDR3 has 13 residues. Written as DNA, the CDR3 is TGTGCCAGCAGGTCCCCCCCAGGAAACACCATATATTTT. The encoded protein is CASRSPPGNTIYF.

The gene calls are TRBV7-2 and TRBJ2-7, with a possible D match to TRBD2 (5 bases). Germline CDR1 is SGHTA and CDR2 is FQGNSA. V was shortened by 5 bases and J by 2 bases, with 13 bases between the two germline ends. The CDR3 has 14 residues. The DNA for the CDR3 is TGTGCCAGCAGCCGACGGACTGACCCCTACGAGCAGTACTTC. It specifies CASSRRTDPYEQYF.

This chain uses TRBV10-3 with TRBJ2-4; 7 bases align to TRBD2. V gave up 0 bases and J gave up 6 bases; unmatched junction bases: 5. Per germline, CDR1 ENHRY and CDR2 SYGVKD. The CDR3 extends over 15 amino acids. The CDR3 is CAISESRGTVNIQYF. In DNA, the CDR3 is TGTGCCATCAGTGAGTCGCGGGGGACCGTAAACATTCAGTACTTC.

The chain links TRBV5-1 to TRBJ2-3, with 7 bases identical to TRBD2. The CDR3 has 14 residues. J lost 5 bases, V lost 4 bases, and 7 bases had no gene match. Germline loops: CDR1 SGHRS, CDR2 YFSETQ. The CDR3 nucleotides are TGCGCCAGCAGCGAGAGCGGGACCCGAGATACGCAGTATTTT. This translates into CASSESGTRDTQYF.